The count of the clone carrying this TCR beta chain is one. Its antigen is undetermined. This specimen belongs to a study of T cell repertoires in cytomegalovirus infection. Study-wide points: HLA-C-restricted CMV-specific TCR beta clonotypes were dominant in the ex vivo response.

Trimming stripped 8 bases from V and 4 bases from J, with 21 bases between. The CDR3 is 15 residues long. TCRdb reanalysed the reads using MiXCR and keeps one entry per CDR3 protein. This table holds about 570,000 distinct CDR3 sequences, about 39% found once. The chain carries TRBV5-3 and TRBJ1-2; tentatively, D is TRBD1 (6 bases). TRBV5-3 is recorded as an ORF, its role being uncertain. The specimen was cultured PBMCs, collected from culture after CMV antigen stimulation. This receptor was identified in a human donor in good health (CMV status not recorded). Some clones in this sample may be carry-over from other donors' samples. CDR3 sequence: CASSIELGQSYGYTF. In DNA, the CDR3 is TGTGCCAGCAGCATAGAGTTAGGACAGAGCTATGGCTACACCTTC.